These 16 T cell receptor beta chains originate from one sample sequenced in a study of OX40 agonist ivuxolimab in advanced cancers. Sequencing was performed with immunoSEQ multiplex PCR; in TCRdb, only in-frame clones are kept and a portion is missing. Among about 56,000 clones, around 90% were seen once, and the ten largest hold 20% to 30%. Sequenced here: CD4+ or CD8+ T cells sorted from blood, sampled in a trial of the OX40 agonist ivuxolimab. Receptors originate from an adult with an advanced solid tumor such as melanoma, head and neck, liver or kidney cancer.

Only one count was recorded for this clone. The chain links TRBV2 to TRBJ2-7; tentative D call: TRBD1 (5 bases). V shed 2 bases and J shed 3 bases, with 5 bases lying between them. This CDR3 has 12 amino acids. Germline V gene data show CDR1 as SNHLY and CDR2 as FYNNEI. The CDR3 region has the DNA TGTGCCAGCAGTGAAAGGGGCTACGAGCAGTACTTC. It specifies CASSERGYEQYF. Variable domain in full (rest from reference TRBV2 and TRBJ2-7): EPEVTQTPSHQVTQMGQEVILRCVPISNHLYFYWYRQILGQKVEFLVSFYNNEISEKSEIFDDQFSVERPDGSNFTLKIRSTKLEDSAMYFCASSERGYEQYFGPGTRLTVT.

This chain links TRBV13 with TRBJ2-7; 12 bases match TRBD2. The junction had 4 bases not matched to a gene; V was cut back by 0 bases and J by 4 bases. The germline V gene has CDR1 PRHDT and CDR2 FYEKMQ (reference sequence). This CDR3 has 16 residues. The CDR3 loop reads CASSLGTSGSRYEQYF. CDR3 in DNA: TGTGCCAGCAGCTTAGGGACTAGCGGGAGTAGATACGAGCAGTACTTC.

This clone came up once. The rearrangement links TRBV10-3 to TRBJ2-1, with 8 bases lining up with TRBD2. This CDR3 spans 15 amino acids. Germline trimming cut 6 bases from V and 1 base from J; bases unmatched to any gene: 5. Germline V gene lookup returns CDR1 ENHRY and CDR2 SYGVKD. CDR3 sequence reads: CAIREAGVSYNEQFF. The DNA for the CDR3 is TGTGCCATCAGGGAAGCGGGAGTGTCCTACAATGAGCAGTTCTTC.

The V gene is TRBV7-2, the J gene TRBJ1-3, with D hard to call. V lost 0 bases, J lost 2 bases, and 8 bases lay in between. The CDR3 loop spans 15 amino acids. From germline, CDR1 is SGHTA and CDR2 FQGNSA. The CDR3 coding sequence is TGTGCCAGCAGCTTAGCCCTGGGAACTGGAAACACCATATATTTT. The encoded protein is CASSLALGTGNTIYF.

The chain combines TRBV2 with TRBJ2-5; 8 positions agree with TRBD1. The CDR3 spans 15 residues. From germline, CDR1 is SNHLY and CDR2 FYNNEI. The junction had 7 bases not matched to a gene; V was cut back by 2 bases and J by 5 bases. This CDR3 reads CASSEFGQGYETQYF. CDR3 DNA: TGTGCCAGCAGTGAATTTGGACAGGGTTATGAGACCCAGTACTTC.

The rearrangement links TRBV6-6 to TRBJ2-5; D not resolved. The J call may be incorrect, as the DNA end agrees better with TRBJ2-7. The CDR3 has 11 amino acids. From germline, CDR1 is MNHNY and CDR2 SVGAGI (reference sequence). CDR3 in amino acids: CASSDRYEQYF. CDR3 DNA sequence: TGTGCCAGCAGTGACCGATACGAGCAGTACTTC.

The gene calls are TRBV7-9 and TRBJ2-3, with 12 positions matching TRBD2. This CDR3 is built from 17 residues. V lost 4 bases to trimming and J lost 4 bases; unmatched junction nucleotides: 9. CDR1 SEHNR and CDR2 FQNEAQ come from the germline V gene (reference sequence). The CDR3 reads CASSSTTLAGGADTQYF. CDR3 nucleotides: TGTGCCAGCAGCTCTACTACTCTAGCGGGAGGGGCAGATACGCAGTATTTT.

The CDR3 spells CASTMGLAGNEQFF. DNA for the CDR3: TGTGCCAGCACAATGGGACTAGCGGGCAATGAGCAGTTCTTC. The chain employs TRBV7-9 and TRBJ2-1, with TRBD2 matching 12 bases. The junction had 4 bases not matched to a gene; V was cut back by 7 bases and J by 6 bases. This CDR3 spans 14 amino acids. Germline CDR1 SEHNR, CDR2 FQNEAQ (reference sequence). The full variable domain, its missing parts supplied by reference TRBV7-9 and TRBJ2-1, is DTGVSQNPRHKITKRGQNVTFRCDPISEHNRLYWYRQTLGQGPEFLTYFQNEAQLEKSRLLSDRFSAERPKGSFSTLEIQRTEQGDSAMYLCASTMGLAGNEQFFGPGTRLTVL.

CDR3 sequence reads: CASSDRAVRGGYTF. The CDR3 coding sequence is TGTGCCAGCAGCGACAGGGCGGTGCGTGGTGGCTACACCTTC. The gene calls are TRBV6-5 and TRBJ1-2; 7 bases match TRBD1. Germline V gives CDR1 MNHEY, CDR2 SVGAGI. The CDR3 extends over 14 amino acids. After removal of 6 bases from V and 7 bases from J, the junction contained 11 bases not matched to a gene.

The chain recombines TRBV9 with TRBJ2-3; D is perhaps TRBD1 (5 bases). The CDR3 runs 12 residues. Looked up from germline, CDR1 is SGDLS and CDR2 is YYNGEE. V lost 3 bases, J lost 4 bases, and 6 bases lay in between. The DNA for the CDR3 is TGTGCCAGCAGCGAGGGGCCAGATACGCAGTATTTT. Translating gives CASSEGPDTQYF.

This clone was seen just once. The genes are TRBV7-9 and TRBJ2-7; D gene uncertain. The CDR3 sequence is 12 residues long. Trimming shortened V by 2 bases and J by 4 bases, and 6 bases separated the two germline ends. Germline V gene sequence: CDR1 SEHNR, CDR2 FQNEAQ (reference sequence). CDR3 sequence: CASSLLVYEQYF. For the CDR3, the DNA is TGTGCCAGCAGCTTACTGGTTTACGAGCAGTACTTC. The variable domain in full, completed from reference TRBV7-9 and TRBJ2-7, reads DTGVSQNPRHKITKRGQNVTFRCDPISEHNRLYWYRQTLGQGPEFLTYFQNEAQLEKSRLLSDRFSAERPKGSFSTLEIQRTEQGDSAMYLCASSLLVYEQYFGPGTRLTVT.

The sample holds a few counts of this clone. The chain couples TRBV6-1 to TRBJ1-2; no definite D call. The germline CDR1 and CDR2 sequences are MNHNS and SASEGT. V was trimmed by 6 bases and J by 8 bases, leaving 13 bases between them. The CDR3 is 12 amino acids. The CDR3 bases are TGTGCCAGCAGACCCGAATTGGGAGGCTACACCTTC. Encoded protein: CASRPELGGYTF.

This chain connects TRBV7-3 to TRBJ1-1, with D possibly TRBD1 on 5 matching bases. Trimming left V 0 bases short and J 4 bases short, with 12 bases between. Germline CDR1 and CDR2: SGHTA and FQGTGA. CDR3 length equals 15 residues. In nucleotides, the CDR3 is TGTGCCAGCAGCTTAACTGGGACTGAGAGCACTGAAGCTTTCTTT. It translates to CASSLTGTESTEAFF.

The CDR3 DNA is TGTGCCAGCAGCCAAGGATCCGTGGCCTACGAGCAGTACTTC. Amino acids: CASSQGSVAYEQYF. The chain recombines TRBV4-2 with TRBJ2-7; D is uncertain. V was trimmed by 1 base and J by 2 bases, leaving 9 bases between them. This CDR3 has 14 amino acids. Germline V gene lookup returns CDR1 LGHNA and CDR2 YNFKEQ.

This clone was seen a few times. V and J are TRBV30 and TRBJ2-7; unclear D gene. The CDR3 has 13 amino acids. The germline V gene has CDR1 GTSNPN and CDR2 SVGIG (reference sequence). Trimming pared 4 bases from V and 0 bases from J, leaving 10 bases between. CDR3 nucleotides: TGTGCCTGGAACGGGCATAGCTCCTACGAGCAGTACTTC. This codes for CAWNGHSSYEQYF.

This chain uses TRBV7-2 with TRBJ2-7; 8 nucleotides agree with TRBD2. Unmatched junction bases numbered 14, after V lost 5 bases and J lost 8 bases. Germline V gene lookup returns CDR1 SGHTA and CDR2 FQGNSA. CDR3 size: 15 residues. The CDR3 bases are TGTGCCAGCAGCAAAGGGTCAGCGGGAGTATTACAGCAGTACTTC. This translates into CASSKGSAGVLQQYF.